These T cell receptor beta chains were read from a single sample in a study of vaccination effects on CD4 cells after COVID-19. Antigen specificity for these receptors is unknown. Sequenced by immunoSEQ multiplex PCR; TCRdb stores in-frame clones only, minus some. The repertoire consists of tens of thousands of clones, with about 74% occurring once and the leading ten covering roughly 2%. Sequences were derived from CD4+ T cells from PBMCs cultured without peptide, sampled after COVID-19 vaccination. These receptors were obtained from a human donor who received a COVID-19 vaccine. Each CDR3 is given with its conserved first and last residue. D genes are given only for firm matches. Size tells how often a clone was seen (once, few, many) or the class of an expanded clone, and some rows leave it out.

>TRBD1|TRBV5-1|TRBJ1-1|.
CASSVSAGTVNTEAFF
TGCGCCAGCAGCGTTTCTGCCGGGACAGTTAACACTGAAGCTTTCTTT
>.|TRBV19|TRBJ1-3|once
CASSSGTTGNTIYF
TGTGCCAGTAGTTCGGGCACAACTGGAAACACCATATATTTT
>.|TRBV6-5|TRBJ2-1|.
CASSYYSGWNNEQFF
TGTGCCAGCAGTTACTATTCGGGGTGGAACAATGAGCAGTTCTTC
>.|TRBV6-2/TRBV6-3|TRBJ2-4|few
CASSMTGANVNIQYF
TGTGCCAGCAGCATGACAGGAGCGAATGTAAACATTCAGTACTTC
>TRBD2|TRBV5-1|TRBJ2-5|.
CASSFDLPGLAGGTETQYF
TGCGCCAGCAGCTTTGACCTTCCGGGACTAGCGGGGGGGACGGAGACCCAGTACTTC
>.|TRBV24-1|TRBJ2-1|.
CATSARGSYNEQFF
TGTGCCACCAGTGCTAGGGGATCCTACAATGAGCAGTTCTTC
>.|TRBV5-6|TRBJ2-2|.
CASSRFLQGNTGELFF
TGTGCCAGCAGCCGATTTTTACAGGGGAACACCGGGGAGCTGTTTTTT
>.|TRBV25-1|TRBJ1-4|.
CASSEFLGGGDEKLFF
TGTGCCAGCAGTGAATTTCTTGGGGGAGGAGATGAAAAACTGTTTTTT
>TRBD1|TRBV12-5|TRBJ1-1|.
CASGLPGTGAVFTEAFF
TGTGCTAGTGGTTTGCCTGGGACAGGGGCTGTTTTCACTGAAGCTTTCTTT
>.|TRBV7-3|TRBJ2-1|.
CASSLIPQRGSNEQFF
TGTGCCAGCAGCTTAATACCACAGCGCGGGTCCAATGAGCAGTTCTTC
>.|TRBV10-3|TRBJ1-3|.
CAMLGRSLSGNTIYF
TGTGCCATGCTTGGGAGATCCCTCTCTGGAAACACCATATATTTT
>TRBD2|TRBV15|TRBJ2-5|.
CATSRERGGYGETQYF
TGTGCCACCAGCAGAGAGCGGGGGGGCTATGGTGAGACCCAGTACTTC
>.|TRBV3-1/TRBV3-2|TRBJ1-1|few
CASSLQSTGSGAFF
TGTGCCAGCAGCCTACAATCGACGGGCAGCGGGGCTTTCTTT
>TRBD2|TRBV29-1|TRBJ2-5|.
CSATSGEETQYF
TGCAGCGCAACTAGCGGCGAAGAGACCCAGTACTTC
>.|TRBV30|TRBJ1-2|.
CAWSVDRPYGYTF
TGTGCCTGGAGTGTTGACAGGCCCTATGGCTACACCTTC
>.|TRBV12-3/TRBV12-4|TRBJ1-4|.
CASSFRNEKLFF
TGTGCCAGCAGTTTTAGAAATGAAAAACTGTTTTTT
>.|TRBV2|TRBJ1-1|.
CASTPDRGGAFF
TGTGCCAGCACCCCCGACCGGGGTGGAGCTTTCTTT
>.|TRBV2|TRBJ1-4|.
CASRRGAGNEKLFF
TGTGCCAGCAGGCGGGGGGCGGGTAATGAAAAACTGTTTTTT
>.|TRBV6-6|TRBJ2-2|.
CASSRKGFAGELFF
TGTGCCAGCAGTCGGAAGGGGTTTGCCGGGGAGCTGTTTTTT
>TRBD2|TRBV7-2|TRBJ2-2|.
CASSLVRGGAGGELFF
TGTGCCAGCAGCTTAGTACGCGGGGGGGCCGGCGGGGAGCTGTTTTTT
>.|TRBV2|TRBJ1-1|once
CASSELFEGLVEAFF
TGTGCCAGCAGTGAATTGTTCGAGGGCTTGGTTGAAGCTTTCTTT
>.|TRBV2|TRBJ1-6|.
CASSGGSSYNSPLHF
TGTGCCAGCAGTGGGGGTAGCTCCTATAATTCACCCCTCCACTTT
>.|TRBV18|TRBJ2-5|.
CASSPMMGQETQYF
TGTGCCAGCTCACCGATGATGGGGCAAGAGACCCAGTACTTC
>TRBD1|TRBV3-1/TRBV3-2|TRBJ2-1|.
CASSRTGSYNEQFF
TGTGCCAGCAGTCGGACAGGGTCCTACAATGAGCAGTTCTTC
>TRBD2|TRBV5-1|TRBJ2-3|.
CASSLGTSGGTDTQYF
TGCGCCAGCAGCTTGGGGACTAGCGGGGGCACAGATACGCAGTATTTT
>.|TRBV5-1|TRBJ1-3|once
CASSPGTAGNTIYF
TGCGCCAGCAGCCCAGGAACCGCCGGAAACACCATATATTTT
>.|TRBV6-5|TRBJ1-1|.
CASSYSRNTEAFF
TGTGCCAGCAGTTACTCCAGGAACACTGAAGCTTTCTTT
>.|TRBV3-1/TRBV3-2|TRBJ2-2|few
CASSQGGGGRTGELFF
TGTGCCAGCAGCCAAGGGGGCGGGGGCAGAACCGGGGAGCTGTTTTTT
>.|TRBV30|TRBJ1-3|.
CAWRQKGTGNTIYF
TGTGCCTGGCGCCAGAAGGGGACGGGTAACACCATATATTTT
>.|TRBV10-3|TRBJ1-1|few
CAISDIAVLGTEAFF
TGTGCCATCAGTGACATAGCGGTTTTGGGCACTGAAGCTTTCTTT
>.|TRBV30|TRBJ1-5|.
CAWSVQGYGNQPQHF
TGTGCCTGGAGTGTACAAGGGTACGGCAATCAGCCCCAGCATTTT
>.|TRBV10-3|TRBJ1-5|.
CAIREAGAAGQPQHF
TGTGCCATCAGAGAGGCCGGGGCAGCGGGTCAGCCCCAGCATTTT
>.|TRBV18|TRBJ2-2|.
CASSPPRGSPGELFF
TGTGCCAGCTCACCACCGAGAGGTTCCCCCGGGGAGCTGTTTTTT
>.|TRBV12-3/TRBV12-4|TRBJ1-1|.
CASSFEVAFF
TGTGCCAGCAGTTTTGAGGTAGCTTTCTTT
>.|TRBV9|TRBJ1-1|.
CASSGSGNTEAFF
TGTGCCAGCAGCGGATCAGGGAACACTGAAGCTTTCTTT
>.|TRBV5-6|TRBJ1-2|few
CASSWVGQANTHGYTF
TGTGCCAGCAGCTGGGTGGGGCAGGCGAACACCCATGGCTACACCTTC
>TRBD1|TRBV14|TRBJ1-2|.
CASSGTGGYGYTF
TGTGCCAGCTCCGGGACAGGGGGATATGGCTACACCTTC
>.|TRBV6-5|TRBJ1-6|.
CASSTRAPGQSPLHF
TGTGCCAGCAGTACCCGGGCCCCGGGTCAATCACCCCTCCACTTT
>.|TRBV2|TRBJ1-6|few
CASRAEGTPNSPLHF
TGTGCCAGCAGGGCCGAGGGGACCCCGAATTCACCCCTCCACTTT
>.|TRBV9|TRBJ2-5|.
CASSVEGQETQYF
TGTGCCAGCAGCGTAGAAGGCCAAGAGACCCAGTACTTC
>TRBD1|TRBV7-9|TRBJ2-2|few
CASRLSGGPGELFF
TGTGCCAGCAGATTATCAGGGGGCCCCGGGGAGCTGTTTTTT
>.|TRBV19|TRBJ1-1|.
CASIGGRVSATEAFF
TGTGCCAGTATCGGAGGCAGGGTAAGTGCCACTGAAGCTTTCTTT
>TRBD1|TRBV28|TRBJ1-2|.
CASSLTGDFYGYTF
TGTGCCAGCAGTCTTACAGGGGACTTCTATGGCTACACCTTC
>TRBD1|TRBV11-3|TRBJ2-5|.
CASSAASDRGQETQYF
TGTGCCAGCAGCGCCGCCTCCGACAGGGGCCAAGAGACCCAGTACTTC
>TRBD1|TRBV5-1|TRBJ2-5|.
CASPRTGGPEGETQYF
TGCGCCAGTCCCCGGACAGGGGGCCCAGAGGGAGAGACCCAGTACTTC
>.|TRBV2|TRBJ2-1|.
CASRWVPYNEQFF
TGTGCCAGCAGATGGGTTCCTTACAATGAGCAGTTCTTC
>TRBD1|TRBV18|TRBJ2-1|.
CASSPGTGGYNEQFF
TGTGCCAGCTCACCGGGGACAGGGGGTTACAATGAGCAGTTCTTC
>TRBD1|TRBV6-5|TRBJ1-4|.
CASSLRGQGYEKLFF
TGTGCCAGCAGTTTGCGGGGACAGGGGTATGAAAAACTGTTTTTT
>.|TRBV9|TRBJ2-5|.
CASSGSPGTQETQYF
TGTGCCAGCAGCGGCTCGCCCGGGACCCAAGAGACCCAGTACTTC
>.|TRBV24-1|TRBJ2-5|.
CATSDTGTPQETQYF
TGTGCCACCAGTGATACCGGGACACCTCAAGAGACCCAGTACTTC
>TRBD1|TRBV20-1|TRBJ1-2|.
CSASKSGTGASNYGYTF
TGCAGTGCTAGTAAGTCCGGGACAGGGGCCTCCAACTATGGCTACACCTTC
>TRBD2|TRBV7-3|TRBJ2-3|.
CASSLGFQRGITDTQYF
TGTGCCAGCAGCTTAGGTTTCCAGCGGGGGATCACAGATACGCAGTATTTT
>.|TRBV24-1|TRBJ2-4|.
CATSDSGGSGGNAKNIQYF
TGTGCCACCAGTGATTCGGGGGGATCAGGGGGAAATGCCAAAAACATTCAGTACTTC
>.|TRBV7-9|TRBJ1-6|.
CASSQNTGHNSPLHF
TGTGCCAGCAGCCAAAATACCGGGCACAATTCACCCCTCCACTTT
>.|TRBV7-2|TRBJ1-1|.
CASSLGRTDTEAFF
TGTGCCAGCAGCTTAGGGAGGACAGACACTGAAGCTTTCTTT